The next 14 T cell receptor beta chains were all read from a single sample in a study of shared clonotypes between healthy human individuals. Some clones are missing from TCRdb's copy, which holds only in-frame ones; the method was immunoSEQ multiplex PCR. This table holds 2 million to 2.5 million clones, about 93% found once. Only CD45RO-negative cells positively selected for CCR7 counted as naive CD8 cells, so terminally differentiated effector memory CD45RA+ cells were excluded. Sequenced sample: naive CD8+ T cells from PBMCs. The receptors were gathered from a man aged 18 to 29 in good health. Some clones in this sample may be carry-over from other donors' samples.

The sample holds one count of this clone. Within the sample, other DNA sequences also encode this same CDR3. The chain links TRBV5-1 to TRBJ2-7; D gene ambiguous. Per the germline V gene, CDR1 is SGHRS and CDR2 is YFSETQ. Trimming took off 3 bases at V and 3 bases at J, with 10 bases between the two ends. This CDR3 spans 13 amino acids. CDR3 residues: CASSWTGSYEQYF. The CDR3 nucleotides are TGCGCCAGCAGCTGGACCGGCAGCTACGAGCAGTACTTC.

V is TRBV28 and J is TRBJ1-4, with TRBD1 identical over 8 bases. Germline-derived CDR1 and CDR2 are MDHEN and SYDVKM. After removal of 4 bases from V and 7 bases from J, the junction contained 17 bases not matched to a gene. CDR3 size: 18 residues. The CDR3, as DNA: TGTGCCAGCAGTTCCGGGGCGAGGGACAGGAGGGTTCGTGAAAAACTGTTTTTT. Translating it yields CASSSGARDRRVREKLFF.

The chain joins TRBV11-2 to TRBJ1-1; the D is unclear. From germline, CDR1 is SGHAT and CDR2 FQNNGV. The ends were cut back, 3 bases at V and 1 base at J, with 6 bases in the middle. This CDR3 is built from 13 residues. Here the CDR3 DNA reads TGTGCCAGCAGCTTCTTCGGGAACACTGAAGCTTTCTTT. As protein: CASSFFGNTEAFF.

This chain links TRBV27 with TRBJ2-7; a weak D match, TRBD1 (5 bases). CDR1 MNHEY and CDR2 SMNVEV come from the germline V gene (reference sequence). This CDR3 spans 14 amino acids. Trimming left V 5 bases short and J 5 bases short, with 16 bases between. For the CDR3, the DNA is TGTGCCAGCAGTCCGGCAGGGATAACCCACGAGCAGTACTTC. Residues: CASSPAGITHEQYF.

This rearrangement joins TRBV4-1 to TRBJ2-2; D is uncertain. From germline, CDR1 is MGHRA and CDR2 YSYEKL. This CDR3 is 14 amino acids long. V lost 2 bases and J 1 base, leaving 5 bases between the germline ends. CDR3 in DNA: TGCGCCAGCAGCCAATGGCAGAACACCGGGGAGCTGTTTTTT. Translating it yields CASSQWQNTGELFF.

V usage is TRBV6-5 and J usage is TRBJ2-2; D call uncertain. Deletions cut 4 bases from V and 4 bases from J, with 4 bases between. The germline V gene has CDR1 MNHEY and CDR2 SVGAGI. This CDR3 is 12 amino acids long. In DNA form, the CDR3 reads TGTGCCAGCAGTTTAGCCACCGGGGAGCTGTTTTTT. Translating it yields CASSLATGELFF.

CDR3 amino acids: CASGGSGHNEQFF. The CDR3 DNA sequence: TGTGCCAGCGGCGGGAGTGGCCACAATGAGCAGTTCTTC. V is TRBV9 and J is TRBJ2-1; 7 bases match TRBD2. The CDR3 sequence is 13 residues long. V lost 7 bases and J lost 5; bases outside the gene matches: 6. From germline, CDR1 is SGDLS and CDR2 YYNGEE.

The table lists this clone with a count of one. This chain links TRBV9 with TRBJ1-2, with a weak D call TRBD1 (6 bases). This CDR3 region has 12 residues. Germline V gene data show CDR1 as SGDLS and CDR2 as YYNGEE. The germline V and J ends were trimmed by 4 bases and 7 bases, with 11 bases remaining between them. CDR3 region: CASSTQGFGYTF. The CDR3 DNA reads as TGTGCCAGCAGCACCCAGGGGTTTGGCTACACCTTC.

The rearrangement uses TRBV27 and TRBJ2-2; 9 bases are a match to TRBD2. V was pared by 5 bases and J by 10 bases, with 14 bases of the junction left unmatched. The CDR3 covers 16 residues. The germline CDR1 and CDR2 sequences are MNHEY and SMNVEV (reference sequence). In DNA form, the CDR3 reads TGTGCCAGCAGTACCACCCCGGGACTAGCTGGGACGGAGCTGTTTTTT. It encodes CASSTTPGLAGTELFF.

CDR3 sequence: CASSFTGGTNEQYF. The CDR3 nucleotides are TGTGCCAGCAGCTTTACAGGGGGTACCAACGAGCAGTACTTC. The V gene is TRBV11-2, the J gene TRBJ2-7; 8 bases line up with TRBD1. Germline V CDR1 and CDR2: SGHAT, FQNNGV. This CDR3 region has 14 residues. V lost 3 bases and J lost 5; bases outside the gene matches: 6.

The gene calls are TRBV7-6 and TRBJ2-5, with 9 nucleotides matching TRBD1. Losses at the gene ends were 4 bases for V and 5 bases for J; bases not matched to a gene: 11. This CDR3 is 16 amino acids long. CDR1 SGHVS and CDR2 FNYEAQ come from the germline V gene. CDR3 sequence (DNA): TGTGCCAGCAGCTCTCCGGGACAGGGTGATTTCGAGACCCAGTACTTC. Its translation is CASSSPGQGDFETQYF.

The V call is TRBV7-6, the J call TRBJ2-3; TRBD1 might be the D (5 bases). Trimming pared 0 bases from V and 4 bases from J, leaving 14 bases between. The CDR3 spans 16 residues. The germline CDR1 and CDR2 sequences are SGHVS and FNYEAQ. The CDR3 spells CASSLARQGASDTQYF. CDR3 bases: TGTGCCAGCAGCTTAGCACGGCAGGGTGCATCAGATACGCAGTATTTT.

The gene calls are TRBV28 and TRBJ2-3; 7 bases match TRBD2. Germline V gene sequence: CDR1 MDHEN, CDR2 SYDVKM. V trimming: 2 bases; J trimming: 0 bases; junction bases outside the gene matches: 5. This CDR3 is 16 amino acids long. The CDR3 nucleotides read TGTGCCAGCAGTTTAAATCCGGGAGGAAGCACAGATACGCAGTATTTT. This gives the protein CASSLNPGGSTDTQYF.

This sequence joins TRBV12-5 and TRBJ2-3, with a tentative D call TRBD1 (6 bases). Germline V gene lookup returns CDR1 LGHNT and CDR2 FRNRAP. This CDR3 has 18 residues. Trimming removed 1 base from V and 0 bases from J, with 17 bases in between. In DNA, the CDR3 is TGTGCTAGTGGTTTGGGGACAGAACCTACCCCTAGCACAGATACGCAGTATTTT. Amino acid sequence: CASGLGTEPTPSTDTQYF.